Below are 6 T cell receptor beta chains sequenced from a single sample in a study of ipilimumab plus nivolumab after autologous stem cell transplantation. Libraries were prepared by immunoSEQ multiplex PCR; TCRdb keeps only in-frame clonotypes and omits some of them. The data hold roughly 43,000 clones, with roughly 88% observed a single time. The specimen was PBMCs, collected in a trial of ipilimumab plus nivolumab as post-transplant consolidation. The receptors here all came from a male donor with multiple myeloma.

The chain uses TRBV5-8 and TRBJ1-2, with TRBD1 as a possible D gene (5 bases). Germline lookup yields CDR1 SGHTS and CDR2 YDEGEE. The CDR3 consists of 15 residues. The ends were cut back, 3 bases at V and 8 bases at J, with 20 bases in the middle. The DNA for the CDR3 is TGTGCCAGCAGCTCCGGAGGGACGACGGGGGAGGGCTACACCTTC. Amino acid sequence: CASSSGGTTGEGYTF.

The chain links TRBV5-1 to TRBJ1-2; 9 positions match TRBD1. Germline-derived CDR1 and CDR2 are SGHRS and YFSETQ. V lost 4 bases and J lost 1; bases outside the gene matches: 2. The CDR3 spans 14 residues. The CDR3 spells CASSEGQGNYGYTF. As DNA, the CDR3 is TGCGCCAGCAGCGAGGGACAGGGTAACTATGGCTACACCTTC.

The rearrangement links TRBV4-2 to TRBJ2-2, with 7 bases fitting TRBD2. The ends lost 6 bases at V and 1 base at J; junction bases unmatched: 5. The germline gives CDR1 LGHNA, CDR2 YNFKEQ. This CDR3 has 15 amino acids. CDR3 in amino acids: CASRNGGMNTGELFF. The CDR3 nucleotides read TGTGCCAGCAGGAACGGGGGGATGAACACCGGGGAGCTGTTTTTT.

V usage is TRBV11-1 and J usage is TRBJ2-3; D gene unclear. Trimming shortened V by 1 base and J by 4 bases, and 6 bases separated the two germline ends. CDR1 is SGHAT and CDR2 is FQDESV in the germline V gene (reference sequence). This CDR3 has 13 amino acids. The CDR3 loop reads CASSLGGADTQYF. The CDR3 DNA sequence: TGTGCCAGCAGCTTAGGAGGAGCAGATACGCAGTATTTT.

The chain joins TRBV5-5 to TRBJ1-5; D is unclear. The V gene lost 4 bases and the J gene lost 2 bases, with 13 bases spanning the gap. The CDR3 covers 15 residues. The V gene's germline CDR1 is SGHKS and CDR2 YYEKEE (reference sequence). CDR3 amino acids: CASSGSGGGNQPQHF. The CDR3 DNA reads TGTGCCAGCAGCGGATCAGGTGGGGGCAATCAGCCCCAGCATTTT.

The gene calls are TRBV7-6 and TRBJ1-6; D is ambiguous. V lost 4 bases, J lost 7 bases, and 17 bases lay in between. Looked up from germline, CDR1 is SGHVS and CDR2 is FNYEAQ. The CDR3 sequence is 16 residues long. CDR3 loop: CASSSTRGRPNSPLHF. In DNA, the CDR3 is TGTGCCAGCAGCTCCACGAGAGGCAGGCCGAATTCACCCCTCCACTTT.